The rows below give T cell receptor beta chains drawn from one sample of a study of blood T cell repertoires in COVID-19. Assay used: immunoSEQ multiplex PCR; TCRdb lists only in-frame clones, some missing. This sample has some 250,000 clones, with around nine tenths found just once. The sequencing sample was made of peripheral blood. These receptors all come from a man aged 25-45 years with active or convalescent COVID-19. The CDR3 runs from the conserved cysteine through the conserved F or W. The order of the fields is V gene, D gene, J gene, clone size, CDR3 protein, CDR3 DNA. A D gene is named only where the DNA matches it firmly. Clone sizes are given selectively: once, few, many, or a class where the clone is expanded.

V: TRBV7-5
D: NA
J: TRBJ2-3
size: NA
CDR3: CARSFTSGGSLSTDTQYF
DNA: TGTGCCAGAAGCTTCACTAGCGGGGGGTCTCTTAGCACAGATACGCAGTATTTT

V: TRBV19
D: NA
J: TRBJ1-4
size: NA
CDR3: CASRRLTVTNEKLFF
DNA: TGTGCCAGTAGAAGACTGACAGTAACTAATGAAAAACTGTTTTTT

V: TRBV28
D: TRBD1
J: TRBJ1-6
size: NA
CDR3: CASSAGTGGENSPLHF
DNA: TGTGCCAGCAGCGCCGGGACAGGGGGTGAAAATTCACCCCTCCACTTT

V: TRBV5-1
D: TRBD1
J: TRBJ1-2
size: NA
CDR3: CASSPGDRAAYGYTF
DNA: TGCGCCAGCAGCCCCGGGGACAGGGCGGCCTATGGCTACACCTTC

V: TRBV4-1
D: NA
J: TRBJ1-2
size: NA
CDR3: CASSQGTAFSYGYTF
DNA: TGCGCCAGCAGCCAAGGGACAGCCTTCAGCTATGGCTACACCTTC

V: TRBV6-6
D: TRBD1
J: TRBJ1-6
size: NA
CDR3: CASSHPGQSSPLHF
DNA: TGTGCCAGCAGTCACCCGGGACAGAGTTCACCCCTCCACTTT

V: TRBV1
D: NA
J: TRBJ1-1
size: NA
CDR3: CTSCDGQGCAAFF
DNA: TGCACCAGCTGCGACGGACAGGGTTGCGCAGCTTTCTTT

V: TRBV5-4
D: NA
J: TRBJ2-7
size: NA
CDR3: CASSFGATASHEQYF
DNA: TGTGCCAGCAGCTTTGGGGCCACCGCGTCTCACGAGCAGTACTTC

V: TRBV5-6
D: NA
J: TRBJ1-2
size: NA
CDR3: CASSLAVRQANYGYTF
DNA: TGTGCCAGCAGCTTGGCTGTTCGGCAGGCTAACTATGGCTACACCTTC

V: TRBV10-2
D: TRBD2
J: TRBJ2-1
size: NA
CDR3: CASRLAGGGQDEQFF
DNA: TGCGCCAGCAGGCTAGCGGGGGGAGGTCAAGATGAGCAGTTCTTC

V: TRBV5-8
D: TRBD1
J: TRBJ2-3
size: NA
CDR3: CASSSGQGYLADTQYF
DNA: TGTGCCAGCAGCTCCGGACAGGGATATTTGGCAGATACGCAGTATTTT

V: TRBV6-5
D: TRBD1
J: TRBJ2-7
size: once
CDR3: CASKIQGAAEQYF
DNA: TGTGCCAGCAAGATACAGGGGGCCGCCGAGCAGTACTTC

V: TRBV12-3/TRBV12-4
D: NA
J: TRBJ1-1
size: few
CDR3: CASSAAVTEAFF
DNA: TGTGCCAGCAGTGCGGCGGTCACTGAAGCTTTCTTT

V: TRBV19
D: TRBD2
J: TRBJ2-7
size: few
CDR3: CASSPRLAGGIYEQYF
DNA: TGTGCCAGTAGTCCGCGACTAGCGGGGGGAATCTACGAGCAGTACTTC

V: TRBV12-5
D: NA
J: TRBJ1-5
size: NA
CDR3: CASGLVIWGSDSFRNQPQHF
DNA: TGTGCTAGTGGTTTGGTCATCTGGGGTTCGGACAGTTTTCGGAATCAGCCCCAGCATTTT

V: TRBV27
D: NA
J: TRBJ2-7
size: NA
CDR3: CASSLSSTGSYEQYF
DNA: TGTGCCAGCAGTTTATCGTCGACAGGTTCCTACGAGCAGTACTTC

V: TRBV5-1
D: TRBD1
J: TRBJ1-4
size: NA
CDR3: CASSPGGQKNEKLFF
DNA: TGCGCCAGCAGCCCAGGGGGACAGAAAAATGAAAAACTGTTTTTT

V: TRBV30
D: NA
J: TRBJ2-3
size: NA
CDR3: CAWVFPGADTQYF
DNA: TGTGCCTGGGTGTTCCCGGGGGCAGATACGCAGTATTTT

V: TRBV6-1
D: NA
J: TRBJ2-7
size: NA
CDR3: CASSEGTSGGYEQYF
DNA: TGTGCCAGCAGCGAAGGGACTTCCGGGGGCTACGAGCAGTACTTC

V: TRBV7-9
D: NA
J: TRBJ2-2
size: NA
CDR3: CASRHPLDITGELFF
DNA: TGTGCCAGCAGACACCCCTTGGACATCACCGGGGAGCTGTTTTTT

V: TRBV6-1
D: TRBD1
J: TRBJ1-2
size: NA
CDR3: CASSEGGRGDYGYTF
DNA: TGTGCCAGCAGTGAAGGGGGCAGGGGGGACTATGGCTACACCTTC

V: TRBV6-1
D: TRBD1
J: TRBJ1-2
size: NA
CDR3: CASSDIGEGGGYGYTF
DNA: TGTGCCAGCAGTGATATCGGCGAAGGGGGCGGCTATGGCTACACCTTC

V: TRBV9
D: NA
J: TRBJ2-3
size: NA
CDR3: CASSGVGTASGTQYF
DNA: TGTGCCAGCAGCGGGGTAGGGACTGCCAGCGGTACGCAGTATTTT

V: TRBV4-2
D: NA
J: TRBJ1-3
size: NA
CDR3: CASSQGPGSGSTIYF
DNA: TGTGCCAGCAGCCAAGGGCCAGGGTCTGGTTCTACCATATATTTT

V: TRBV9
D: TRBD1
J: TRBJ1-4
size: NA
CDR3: CASSPGQGDEKLFF
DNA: TGTGCCAGCAGTCCGGGACAGGGGGATGAAAAACTGTTTTTT

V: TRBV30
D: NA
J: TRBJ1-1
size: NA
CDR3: CAWSVHPNTEAFF
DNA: TGTGCCTGGAGTGTACACCCGAACACTGAAGCTTTCTTT

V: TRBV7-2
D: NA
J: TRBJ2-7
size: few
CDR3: CASSPEGVYLGSEQYF
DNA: TGTGCCAGCAGCCCCGAGGGCGTATACCTCGGGAGCGAGCAGTACTTC

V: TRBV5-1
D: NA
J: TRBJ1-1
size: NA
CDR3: CASSLPRQNTEAFF
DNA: TGCGCCAGCAGCTTGCCACGACAGAACACTGAAGCTTTCTTT

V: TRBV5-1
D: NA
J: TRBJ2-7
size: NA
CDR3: CASSLDRRGGEQYF
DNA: TGCGCCAGCAGCTTGGACCGAAGGGGAGGCGAGCAGTACTTC

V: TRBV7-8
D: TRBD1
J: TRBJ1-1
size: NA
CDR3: CASSLAGDRTEAFF
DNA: TGTGCCAGCAGCTTAGCGGGGGACAGGACTGAAGCTTTCTTT

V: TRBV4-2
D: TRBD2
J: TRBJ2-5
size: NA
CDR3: CASSQDPGLAGETQYF
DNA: TGTGCCAGCAGCCAAGATCCCGGACTAGCGGGTGAGACCCAGTACTTC

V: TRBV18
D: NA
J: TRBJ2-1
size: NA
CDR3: CASSPRNWGELDNEQFF
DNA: TGTGCCAGCTCACCAAGGAATTGGGGGGAATTAGACAATGAGCAGTTCTTC

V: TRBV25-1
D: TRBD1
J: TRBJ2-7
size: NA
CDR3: CASRKQGAYEQYF
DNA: TGTGCCAGCAGAAAACAGGGGGCTTACGAGCAGTACTTC

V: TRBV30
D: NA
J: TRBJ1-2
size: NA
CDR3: CAWSPGRANYGYTF
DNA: TGTGCCTGGAGCCCCGGCAGGGCTAACTATGGCTACACCTTC

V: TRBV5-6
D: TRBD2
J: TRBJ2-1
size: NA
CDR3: CASSIRGGADNEQFF
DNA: TGTGCCAGCAGCATCCGCGGGGGGGCCGACAATGAGCAGTTCTTC

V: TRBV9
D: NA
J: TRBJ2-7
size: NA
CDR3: CASSVGGSYEQYF
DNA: TGTGCCAGCAGCGTAGGCGGTTCCTACGAGCAGTACTTC

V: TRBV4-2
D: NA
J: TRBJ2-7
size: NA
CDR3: CASSEEWGVTSYEQYF
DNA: TGTGCCAGCAGCGAGGAATGGGGGGTAACGTCCTACGAGCAGTACTTC

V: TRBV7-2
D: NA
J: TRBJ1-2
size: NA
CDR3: CASSVLYYGYTF
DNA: TGTGCCAGCAGCGTACTTTACTATGGCTACACCTTC

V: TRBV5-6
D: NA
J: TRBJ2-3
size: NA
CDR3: CASSLWAGSTLDTQYF
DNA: TGTGCCAGCAGCTTGTGGGCGGGGAGTACGTTGGATACGCAGTATTTT

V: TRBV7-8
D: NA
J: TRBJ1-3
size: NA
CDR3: CASSLVGGFSGNTIYF
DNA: TGTGCCAGCAGCTTAGTCGGGGGATTCTCTGGAAACACCATATATTTT

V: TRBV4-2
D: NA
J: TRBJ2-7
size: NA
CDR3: CASRPGAGGYVHEQYF
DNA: TGTGCCAGCAGGCCCGGTGCAGGAGGTTACGTCCACGAGCAGTACTTC

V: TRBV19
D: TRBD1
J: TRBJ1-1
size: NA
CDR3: CASSIGGGANTEAFF
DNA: TGTGCCAGTAGTATCGGAGGGGGCGCGAACACTGAAGCTTTCTTT

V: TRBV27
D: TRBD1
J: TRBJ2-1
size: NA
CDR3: CASSFQGAYNEQFF
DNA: TGTGCCAGCAGTTTCCAGGGGGCATACAATGAGCAGTTCTTC

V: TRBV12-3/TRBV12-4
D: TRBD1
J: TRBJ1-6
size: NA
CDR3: CASSQGVSPLHF
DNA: TGTGCCAGCAGCCAGGGGGTTTCACCCCTCCACTTT

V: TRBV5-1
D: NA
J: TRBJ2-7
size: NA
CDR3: CASSYPGSGSIEQYF
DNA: TGCGCCAGCAGCTACCCTGGCTCAGGGTCCATCGAGCAGTACTTC

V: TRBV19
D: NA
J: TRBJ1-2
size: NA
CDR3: CASSPPQHYGYTF
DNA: TGTGCCAGTAGCCCCCCACAGCACTATGGCTACACCTTC

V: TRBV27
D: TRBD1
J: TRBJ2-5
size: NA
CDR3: CASSFTGDNQETQYF
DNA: TGTGCCAGCAGTTTCACAGGGGACAACCAAGAGACCCAGTACTTC

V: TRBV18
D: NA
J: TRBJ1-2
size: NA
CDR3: CASSPGRQDRYGYTF
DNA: TGTGCCAGCTCACCCGGCAGACAGGACAGATATGGCTACACCTTC

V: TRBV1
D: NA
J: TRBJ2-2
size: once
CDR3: CTSSQIIGELFF
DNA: TGCACCAGCAGCCAAATAATCGGGGAGCTGTTTTTT

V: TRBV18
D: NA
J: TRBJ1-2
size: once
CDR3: CASSPPGGGNYGYTF
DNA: TGTGCCAGCTCACCACCCGGGGGGGGTAACTATGGCTACACCTTC

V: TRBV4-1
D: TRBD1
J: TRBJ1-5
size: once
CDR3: CASSQGQGSRQPQHF
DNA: TGCGCCAGCAGCCAGGGACAGGGGTCACGTCAGCCCCAGCATTTT

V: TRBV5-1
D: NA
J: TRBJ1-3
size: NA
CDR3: CASSLSGGNTIYF
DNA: TGCGCCAGCAGCTTATCCGGGGGAAACACCATATATTTT

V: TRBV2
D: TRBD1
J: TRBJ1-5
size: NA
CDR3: CASTKSLLDRRYGQPQHF
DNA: TGTGCCAGCACTAAGTCCCTTTTGGACAGGCGGTACGGTCAGCCCCAGCATTTT

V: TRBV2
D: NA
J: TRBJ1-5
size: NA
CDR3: CASSGDTYRTQPQHF
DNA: TGTGCCAGCAGTGGGGACACCTATCGAACCCAGCCCCAGCATTTT

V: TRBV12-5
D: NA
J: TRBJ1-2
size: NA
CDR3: CASGSEAGARANGYTF
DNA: TGTGCTAGTGGTTCTGAGGCTGGGGCCCGAGCCAACGGCTACACCTTC